These 9 T cell receptor beta chains were all obtained from the same sample, sequenced in a study of regulatory T cells in long-lasting Graves disease. CDR3-region Arm-PCR and iRepertoire HTBI primers produced the TCR beta libraries. MiXCR was run by TCRdb on the multiplex PCR reads, yielding one entry per CDR3 protein. The sample lists 500,000 to 800,000 distinct CDR3 sequences; about 30% were seen once. Time point in this sample: persistent/refractory GD, antithyroid drugs over 5 years with positive TRAb. PBMC RNA served as the TCR library source. The material sequenced was peripheral blood mononuclear cells (PBMCs), taken when the disease was refractory, from a patient treated with antithyroid drugs. The receptors originated from a female donor with Graves disease.

The chain carries TRBV27 and TRBJ2-1, with 10 bases lining up with TRBD1. The CDR3 extends over 15 amino acids. Germline CDR1 MNHEY, CDR2 SMNVEV (reference sequence). J was trimmed by 8 bases and V by 3 bases; bases with no gene match: 7. The CDR3 bases are TGTGCCAGCAGTTTCCTGGGACAGGGGTTCGATGAGCAGTTCTTC. Amino acids: CASSFLGQGFDEQFF.

This clonotype has a handful of counts. The V gene is TRBV12-3 or TRBV12-4, the J gene TRBJ2-5; 14 bases align to TRBD2. The J segment lost 5 bases and the V segment lost 2 bases, leaving 4 bases of the junction unmatched. The CDR3 has 16 amino acids. The CDR3 loop is CASSLRLAGGPETQYF. DNA for the CDR3: TGTGCCAGCAGTTTAAGACTAGCGGGAGGGCCGGAGACCCAGTACTTC.

As regards this clonotype: This may be a read error, as it is one base from a much larger clone. The missing conserved phenylalanine or tryptophan at the end of this CDR3 makes a read error likely. The V gene is TRBV7-3, the J gene TRBJ1-2, with TRBD1 identical over 7 bases. In germline, CDR1 is SGHTA, CDR2 FQGTGA. V was pared by 5 bases and J by 8 bases, with 8 bases of the junction left unmatched. The CDR3 consists of 13 residues. The CDR3 DNA sequence: TGTGCCAGCAGCCCAGGGGGGTCTGGCGGCTACACCTCC. This translates into CASSPGGSGGYTS.

This clonotype was found a few times. The chain is built from TRBV24-1 and TRBJ2-5; 7 bases fit TRBD2. Trimming removed 3 bases from V and 7 bases from J; junction bases left unmatched: 4. This CDR3 is built from 13 residues. Germline V gene sequence: CDR1 KGHDR, CDR2 SFDVKD. Written as DNA, the CDR3 is TGTGCCACCAGTGATGGGGGGGTGGGGACCCAGTACTTC. Translated: CATSDGGVGTQYF.

The rearrangement joins TRBV6-5 to TRBJ2-5; a possible D gene is TRBD2 (6 bases). V was shortened by 2 bases and J by 0 bases, with 7 bases between the two germline ends. CDR1 and CDR2 from the germline V gene are MNHEY and SVGAGI. The CDR3 has 14 amino acids. The CDR3 loop is CASSYGGNQETQYF. The DNA for the CDR3 is TGTGCCAGCAGTTACGGGGGGAACCAAGAGACCCAGTACTTC.

This rearrangement joins TRBV5-1 to TRBJ1-4, with D perhaps matching TRBD1 (5 bases). This CDR3 is 14 amino acids long. Trimming shortened V by 4 bases and J by 5 bases, and 12 bases separated the two germline ends. CDR1 SGHRS and CDR2 YFSETQ come from the germline V gene. The CDR3 here is CASSKGQLNEKLFF. Here the CDR3 DNA reads TGCGCCAGCAGCAAGGGGCAGCTCAATGAAAAACTGTTTTTT.

This chain links TRBV6-1 with TRBJ2-7; 9 nucleotides match TRBD2. The V and J ends lost 1 base and 3 bases, in that order; junction bases with no gene match: 7. The CDR3 consists of 16 residues. Germline CDR1 and CDR2: MNHNS and SASEGT. CDR3 bases: TGTGCCAGCAGTGAAGTTTTTAGCGGGAGAGTCTACGAGCAGTACTTC. As protein: CASSEVFSGRVYEQYF.

This clonotype was seen a few times. The V gene is TRBV6-1, the J gene TRBJ1-4, with D unclear. The CDR3 covers 16 residues. The ends were cut back, 5 bases at V and 0 bases at J, with 13 bases in the middle. CDR1 is MNHNS and CDR2 is SASEGT in the germline V gene. The CDR3, as DNA: TGTGCCAGCAGTCCGCAGCACACTGCAACTAATGAAAAACTGTTTTTT. Translating gives CASSPQHTATNEKLFF.

This clonotype was observed at least ten times. The chain has TRBV2 and TRBJ1-2; the D is unclear. Germline V gene sequence: CDR1 SNHLY, CDR2 FYNNEI. The CDR3 extends over 14 amino acids. Trimming stripped 4 bases from V and 7 bases from J, with 16 bases between. The DNA for the CDR3 is TGTGCCAGCAGTGGTGCCCTCCCCCATTCTGGCTACACCTTC. Amino acid sequence: CASSGALPHSGYTF. The full variable domain, rest sourced from reference TRBV2 and TRBJ1-2, is EPEVTQTPSHQVTQMGQEVILRCVPISNHLYFYWYRQILGQKVEFLVSFYNNEISEKSEIFDDQFSVERPDGSNFTLKIRSTKLEDSAMYFCASSGALPHSGYTFGSGTRLTVV.